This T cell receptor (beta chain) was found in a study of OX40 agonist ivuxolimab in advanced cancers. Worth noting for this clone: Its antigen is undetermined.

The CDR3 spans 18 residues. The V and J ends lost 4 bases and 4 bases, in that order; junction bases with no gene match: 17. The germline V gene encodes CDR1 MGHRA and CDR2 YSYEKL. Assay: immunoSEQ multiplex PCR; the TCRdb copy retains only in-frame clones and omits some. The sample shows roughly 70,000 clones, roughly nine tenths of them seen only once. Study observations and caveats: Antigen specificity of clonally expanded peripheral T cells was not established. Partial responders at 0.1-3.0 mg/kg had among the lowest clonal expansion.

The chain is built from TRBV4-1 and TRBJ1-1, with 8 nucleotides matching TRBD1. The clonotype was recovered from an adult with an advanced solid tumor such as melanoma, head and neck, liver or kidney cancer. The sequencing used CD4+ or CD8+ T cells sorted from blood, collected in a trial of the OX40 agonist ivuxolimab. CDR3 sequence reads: CASSRLWAGGILSTEAFF. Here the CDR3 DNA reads TGCGCCAGCAGCCGGCTTTGGGCAGGGGGCATTTTGAGCACTGAAGCTTTCTTT.